This section outlines one T cell receptor (beta chain) sequence together with its context. Its binding antigen is unknown. No base quality information exists; no much larger clone differs at one position. TCRbeta CDR3 regions were amplified from genomic DNA using the immunoSEQ Assay, a bias-controlled multiplex PCR. Turning to the authors' computational methods: The number of nucleated cells in each sample was estimated by amplification of reference gene primers within the assay. To quantify the absolute abundance of each unique TCRbeta CDR3 rearrangement, sequence reads were collapsed and filtered. For each sample, productive Simpson clonality was calculated as the square root of Simpson's diversity index over productive rearrangements. The table was pulled from immuneACCESS by TCRdb, which kept in-frame rearrangements only. Such tables lose some clones; where checked, under half of the loss comes from unresolved V genes, and the rest has no known cause. V, J and clone size are those of that table, while D and trimming were read from the DNA. Here the sample has 40,000 to 55,000 clones; about 89% occur a single time. The ten largest clones capture roughly 2% of the sample.

Each collaborating institution followed its own protocols to collect whole blood in K2EDTA tubes. For TCRbeta analysis, collaborator samples were shipped as frozen whole blood, as isolated PBMCs, or as DNA extracted from either sample type. The CDR3 has 18 amino acids, counting the end cysteine and phenylalanine. The retained sequence is limited to the CDR3, 54 bases, with the frame set at the first base. Trimming accounts for 2 bases at V and 7 bases at J, while the number of junction bases matched to no gene is 12. As encoded in the germline V gene (reference sequence), CDR1 is LGHDT while CDR2 is YNNKEL. This entry is derived from a study of blood T cell repertoires in COVID-19 (TCRdb year 2020). Background for the entire study: Samples covering the acute and convalescent phases of COVID-19 were provided by collaborators in the United States, Italy and Spain. The repertoires were made available in a free public database intended to serve as a resource for research on the immune response to SARS-CoV-2. Samples came from the ongoing ImmuneRACE study (first 160 participants) plus 1,254 subjects from 6 global collaborators. The prospective study material was composed of cDNA or gDNA derived from T cells, B-cell-depleted T cells, or PBMCs. Subjects who had been exposed to COVID-19, were actively infected with it, or had recovered from it provided the deeply sampled blood TCRbeta repertoires that made up the dataset. Sample metadata almost always included a de-identified subject ID, COVID-19 status, age in years and sex. HLA class I and class II types, where available, came from metadata supplied by the sample provider rather than from assay-based typing.

Broader findings and caveats from the paper: How much clinical and demographic metadata was included differed by source and by participant, and the metadata was provided uncurated.

The sequence was obtained from a human donor in a cohort sampled during active COVID-19. The chain is made from TRBV3-1 (or the pseudogene TRBV3-2) and TRBJ2-1; TRBD2 aligns with 12 central bases. The source material was peripheral blood. Here the CDR3 is given as CASSQNALAGGLGNEQFF. The nucleotides read TGTGCCAGCAGCCAAAACGCCCTAGCGGGGGGGCTGGGGAATGAGCAGTTCTTC.